This T cell receptor beta chain emerged from a study of T cell repertoires in cytomegalovirus infection. Study context: The authors used CMV epitopes that were HLA-C-restricted (recently identified) and HLA-B-restricted (well studied). Public TCR beta signatures indicated both CMV infection and matching HLA type.

Notes on the study in general: HLA-C-restricted, CMV-specific TCR beta clonotypes were dominant ex vivo.

MiXCR, applied by TCRdb to the reads, yields one record per CDR3 protein. The data contain a few hundred thousand distinct CDR3 sequences, around 40% of them singletons. Trimming took 0 bases from V and 5 from J, leaving 19 bases between them. Germline V gives CDR1 LGHNA, CDR2 YNFKEQ. The CDR3 has 18 amino acids. Note on this clonotype: The antigen is not known.

The source of this sequence is a human donor in good health (CMV status not recorded). Some clones in this sample may be carry-over from other donors' samples. Sample: cultured PBMCs, taken from culture after CMV antigen stimulation. The rearrangement joins TRBV4-2 to TRBJ2-2; D is ambiguous. CDR3 DNA: TGTGCCAGCAGCCAAGATCAGGAGTGGCTTCTCGGGACCGGGGAGCTGTTTTTT. Amino acid sequence: CASSQDQEWLLGTGELFF.